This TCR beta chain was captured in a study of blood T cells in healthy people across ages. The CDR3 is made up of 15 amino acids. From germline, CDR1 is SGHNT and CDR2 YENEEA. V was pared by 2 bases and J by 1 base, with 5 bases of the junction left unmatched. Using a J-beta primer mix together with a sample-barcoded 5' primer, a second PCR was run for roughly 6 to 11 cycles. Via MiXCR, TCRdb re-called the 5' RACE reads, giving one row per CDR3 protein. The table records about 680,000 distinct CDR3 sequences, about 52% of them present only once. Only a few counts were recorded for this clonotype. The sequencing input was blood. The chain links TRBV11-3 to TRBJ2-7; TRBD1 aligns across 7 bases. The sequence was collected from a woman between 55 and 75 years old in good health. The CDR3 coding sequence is TGTGCCAGCAGCTTAATGACAGGGCCTTCCTACGAGCAGTACTTC. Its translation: CASSLMTGPSYEQYF.